Listed below are T cell receptor beta chains from one sample, sequenced in a study of T cells in Graves' hyperthyroidism and ophthalmopathy. TCRdb reprocessed the multiplex PCR reads via MiXCR and lists one record per CDR3 protein. Here the sample spans about 840,000 distinct CDR3 sequences, about 38% being singletons. Source material: blood. All receptors derive from a man aged 18 to 30 with Graves' hyperthyroidism. Each CDR3 is given with its conserved first and last residue.

TRBV7-2	TRBJ2-7	CASSFQTRTYEQYF
TRBV7-2	TRBJ2-5	CASSPPSGETQYF
TRBV25-1	TRBJ2-5	CASSEAGTGKETQYF
TRBV7-9	TRBJ1-4	CASSLRREDEKLFF
TRBV6-1	TRBJ2-5	CASSPQPNDETQYF
TRBV9	TRBJ1-6	CASSVSGADNSPLHF
TRBV7-2	TRBJ2-5	CASSFDYLWETQYF
TRBV2	TRBJ2-7	CATASTGQPYEQYF
TRBV25-1	TRBJ1-3	CARGGSGNTIYF
TRBV7-2	TRBJ2-7	CASSPAGANSYEQYF
TRBV20-1	TRBJ2-5	CSANLGETQYF
TRBV4-1	TRBJ2-7	CASSLVLSNREEQYF
TRBV9	TRBJ2-2	CASSGSRERHGELFF
TRBV20-1	TRBJ2-7	CSAESSGRSGEQYF
TRBV20-1	TRBJ1-5	CSARAWGTHNQPQHF
TRBV20-1	TRBJ2-7	CSAANPGPRREQYF
TRBV20-1	TRBJ1-1	CRRQGPNTEAFF
TRBV6-4	TRBJ1-1	CASSYSDTGEAFF
TRBV20-1	TRBJ1-1	CSASVIHKGNTEAFF
TRBV6-5	TRBJ2-5	CAAGQVELETQYF
TRBV9	TRBJ2-5	CASSVVGRGQETQYF
TRBV7-6	TRBJ2-7	CASSLSGESSYEQYF
TRBV5-4	TRBJ2-2	CAISRGGTNTGELFF
TRBV15	TRBJ1-5	CATRRGQQVQPQHF
TRBV2	TRBJ2-5	CASSEAVTQYF
TRBV4-1	TRBJ1-1	CASSQDLSGEAFF
TRBV24-1	TRBJ2-3	CATSVGTDTQYF
TRBV11-3	TRBJ2-7	CASSLRESYEQYF
TRBV9	TRBJ1-3	CASSVGGAGNTIYF
TRBV12-3/TRBV12-4	TRBJ2-7	CASSPRQGIYEQYF
TRBV7-2	TRBJ2-7	CASSSPKGKQYEQYF
TRBV2	TRBJ1-2	CASRLPGTGGVYGYTF
TRBV9	TRBJ1-3	CASSVTGNTIYF
TRBV7-9	TRBJ2-7	CASSPARRDYEQYF
TRBV6-5	TRBJ1-5	CASSSRGGLGNQPQHF
TRBV7-8	TRBJ1-2	CASSLGSANYGYTF
TRBV4-3	TRBJ2-7	CASSQELAGWEQYF
TRBV7-9	TRBJ2-5	CASSLAAAGPGETQYF
TRBV7-9	TRBJ1-5	CASSPRTGVNQPQHF
TRBV29-1	TRBJ2-5	CSLGQSQETQYF
TRBV12-3/TRBV12-4	TRBJ2-7	CASSFVGGSYEQYF
TRBV5-1	TRBJ2-7	CASSLEQAAYEQYF
TRBV19	TRBJ1-5	CASSIIDGLNQPQHF
TRBV29-1	TRBJ2-7	CSLATGGASYEQYF
TRBV20-1	TRBJ2-7	CSAPSGGAGEQYF
TRBV5-1	TRBJ2-5	CASSPGTSGSWTQYF
TRBV5-1	TRBJ2-7	CASSLDRDNPTYEQYF
TRBV20-1	TRBJ1-4	CSASRGGVREKLFF
TRBV7-9	TRBJ2-2	CASKNTGELFF
TRBV7-9	TRBJ1-5	CASSLQGAKDQPQHF
TRBV12-3/TRBV12-4	TRBJ1-3	CASSFGGGNTIYF
TRBV20-1	TRBJ2-5	CSASRGPPRETQYF
TRBV29-1	TRBJ2-2	CSVLVTGELFF
TRBV6-1	TRBJ2-7	CASSAPLASEQYF
TRBV9	TRBJ2-5	CASSLGQGWSRETQYF
TRBV13	TRBJ2-7	CASSLTRGSPYEQYF
TRBV7-8	TRBJ2-7	CASSSHVGGTTSYEQYF